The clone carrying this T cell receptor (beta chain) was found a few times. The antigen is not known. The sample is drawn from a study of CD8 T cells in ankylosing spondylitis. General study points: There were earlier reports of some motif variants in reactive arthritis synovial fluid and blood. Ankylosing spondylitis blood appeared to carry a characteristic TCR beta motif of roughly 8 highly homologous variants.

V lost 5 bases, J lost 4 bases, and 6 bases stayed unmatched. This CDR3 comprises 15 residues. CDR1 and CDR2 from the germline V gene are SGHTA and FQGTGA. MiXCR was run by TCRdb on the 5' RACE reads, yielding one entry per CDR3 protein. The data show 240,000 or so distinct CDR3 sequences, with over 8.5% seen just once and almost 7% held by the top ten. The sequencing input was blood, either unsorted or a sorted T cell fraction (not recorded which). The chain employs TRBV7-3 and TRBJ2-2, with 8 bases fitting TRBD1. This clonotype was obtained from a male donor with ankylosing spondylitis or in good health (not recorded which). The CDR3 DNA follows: TGTGCCAGCAGCCCGACAGGGGTCAGCACCGGGGAGCTGTTTTTT. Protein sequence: CASSPTGVSTGELFF. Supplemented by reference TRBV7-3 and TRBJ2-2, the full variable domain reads GAGVSQTPSNKVTEKGKYVELRCDPISGHTALYWYRQSLGQGPEFLIYFQGTGAADDSGLPNDRFFAVRPEGSVSTLKIQRTERGDSAVYLCASSPTGVSTGELFFGEGSRLTVL.